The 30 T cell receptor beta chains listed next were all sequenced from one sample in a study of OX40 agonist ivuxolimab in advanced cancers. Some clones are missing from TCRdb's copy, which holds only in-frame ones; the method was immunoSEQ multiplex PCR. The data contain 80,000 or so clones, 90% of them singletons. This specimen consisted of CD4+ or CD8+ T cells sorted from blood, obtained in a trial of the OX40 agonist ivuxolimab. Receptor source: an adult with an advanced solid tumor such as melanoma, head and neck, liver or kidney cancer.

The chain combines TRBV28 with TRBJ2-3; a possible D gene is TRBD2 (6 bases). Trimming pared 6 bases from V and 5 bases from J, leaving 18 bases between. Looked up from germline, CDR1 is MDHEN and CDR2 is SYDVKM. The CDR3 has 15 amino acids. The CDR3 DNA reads TGTGCCAGCAGCGCAAGGGGCGGGATGAGAGATACGCAGTATTTT. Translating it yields CASSARGGMRDTQYF.

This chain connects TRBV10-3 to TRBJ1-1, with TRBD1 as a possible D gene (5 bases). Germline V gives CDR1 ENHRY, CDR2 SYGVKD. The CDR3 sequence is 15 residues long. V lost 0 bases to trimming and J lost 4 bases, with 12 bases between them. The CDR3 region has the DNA TGTGCCATCAGTGAGTCGAATTCCAGGGTCACTGAAGCTTTCTTT. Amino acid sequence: CAISESNSRVTEAFF.

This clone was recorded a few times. CDR3 bases: TGTGCCAGCAGTGGCCAGGGATATAACTATGGCTACACCTTC. This codes for CASSGQGYNYGYTF. The chain employs TRBV2 and TRBJ1-2, with D possibly TRBD1 on 5 matching bases. V lost 4 bases to trimming and J lost 1 base, with 10 bases between them. Germline V gene sequence: CDR1 SNHLY, CDR2 FYNNEI. The CDR3 covers 14 residues.

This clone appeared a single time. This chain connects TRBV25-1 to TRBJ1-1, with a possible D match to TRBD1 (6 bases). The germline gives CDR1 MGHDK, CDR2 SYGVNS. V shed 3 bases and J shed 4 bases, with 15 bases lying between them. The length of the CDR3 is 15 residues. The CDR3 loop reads CASSDLSGGPTEAFF. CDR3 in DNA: TGTGCCAGCAGTGATTTAAGTGGGGGGCCCACTGAAGCTTTCTTT. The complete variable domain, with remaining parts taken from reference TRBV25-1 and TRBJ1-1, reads EADIYQTPRYLVIGTGKKITLECSQTMGHDKMYWYQQDPGMELHLIHYSYGVNSTEKGDLSSESTVSRIRTEHFPLTLESARPSHTSQYLCASSDLSGGPTEAFFGQGTRLTVV.

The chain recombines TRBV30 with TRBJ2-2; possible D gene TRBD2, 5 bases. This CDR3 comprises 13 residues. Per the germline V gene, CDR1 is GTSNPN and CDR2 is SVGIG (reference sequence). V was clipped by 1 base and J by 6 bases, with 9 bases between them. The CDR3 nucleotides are TGTGCCTGGAGTGAAGGGAGTCCCGGGGAGCTGTTTTTT. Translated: CAWSEGSPGELFF.

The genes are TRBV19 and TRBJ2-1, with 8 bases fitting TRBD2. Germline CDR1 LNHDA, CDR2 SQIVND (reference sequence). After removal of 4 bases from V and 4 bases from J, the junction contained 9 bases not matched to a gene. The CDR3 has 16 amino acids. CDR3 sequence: CASSSTGGAFYNEQFF. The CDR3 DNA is TGTGCCAGTAGTAGTACGGGAGGGGCTTTTTACAATGAGCAGTTCTTC.

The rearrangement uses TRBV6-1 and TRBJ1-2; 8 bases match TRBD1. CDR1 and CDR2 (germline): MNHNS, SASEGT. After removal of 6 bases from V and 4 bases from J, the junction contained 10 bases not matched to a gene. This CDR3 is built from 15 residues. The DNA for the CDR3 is TGTGCCAGCAGCCCGAAGACAGGGGTAGGCTATGGCTACACCTTC. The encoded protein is CASSPKTGVGYGYTF.

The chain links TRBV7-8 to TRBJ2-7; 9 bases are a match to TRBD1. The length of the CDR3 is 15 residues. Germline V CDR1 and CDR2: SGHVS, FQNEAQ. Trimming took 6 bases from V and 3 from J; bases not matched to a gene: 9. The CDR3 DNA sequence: TGTGCCAGCAGTCAATGGGACAGGGAGAGCTACGAGCAGTACTTC. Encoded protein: CASSQWDRESYEQYF.

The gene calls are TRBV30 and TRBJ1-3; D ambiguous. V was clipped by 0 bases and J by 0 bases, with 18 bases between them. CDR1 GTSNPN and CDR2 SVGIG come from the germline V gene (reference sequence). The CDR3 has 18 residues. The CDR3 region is CAWSVSFSARSSGNTIYF. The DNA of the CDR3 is TGTGCCTGGAGTGTCAGCTTCAGTGCCCGCAGCTCTGGAAACACCATATATTTT.

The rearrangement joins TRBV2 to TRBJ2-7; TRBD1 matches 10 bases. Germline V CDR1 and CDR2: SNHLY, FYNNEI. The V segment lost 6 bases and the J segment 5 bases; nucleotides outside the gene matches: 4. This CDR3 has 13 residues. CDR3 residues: CASRGDRGNEQYF. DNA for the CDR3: TGTGCCAGCAGGGGGGACAGGGGCAACGAGCAGTACTTC.

The CDR3 DNA follows: TGTGCCAGCAGTTGGACCTACGAGCAGTACTTC. This encodes CASSWTYEQYF. The V call is TRBV6-6, the J call TRBJ2-7, with unresolved D. With 4 bases removed from V and 2 bases from J, the gap between germline ends came to 3 bases. Germline V CDR1 and CDR2: MNHNY, SVGAGI (reference sequence). The CDR3 consists of 11 residues.

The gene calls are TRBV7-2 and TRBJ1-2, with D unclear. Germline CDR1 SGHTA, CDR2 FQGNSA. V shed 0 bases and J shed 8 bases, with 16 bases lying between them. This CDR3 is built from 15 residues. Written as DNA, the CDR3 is TGTGCCAGCAGCTTAGCCCGGAACACCCCCTTGGGCTACACCTTC. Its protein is CASSLARNTPLGYTF.

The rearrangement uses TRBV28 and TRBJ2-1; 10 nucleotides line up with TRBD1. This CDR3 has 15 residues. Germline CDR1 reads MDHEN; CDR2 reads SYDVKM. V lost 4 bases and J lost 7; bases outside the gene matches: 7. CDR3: CASSSPDRGLNEQFF. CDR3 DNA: TGTGCCAGCAGTTCTCCCGACAGGGGGCTGAATGAGCAGTTCTTC.

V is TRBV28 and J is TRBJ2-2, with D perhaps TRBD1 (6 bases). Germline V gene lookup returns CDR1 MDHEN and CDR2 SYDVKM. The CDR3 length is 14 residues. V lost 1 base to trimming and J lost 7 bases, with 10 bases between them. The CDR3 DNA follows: TGTGCCAGCAGTTTATCAGGGGCCGGCGGGGAGCTGTTTTTT. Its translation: CASSLSGAGGELFF.

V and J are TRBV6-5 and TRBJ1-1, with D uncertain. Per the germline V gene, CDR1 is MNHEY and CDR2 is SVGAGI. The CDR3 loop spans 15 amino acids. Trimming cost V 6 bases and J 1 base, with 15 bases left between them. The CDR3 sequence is CASSPRSSANTEAFF. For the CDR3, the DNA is TGTGCCAGCAGCCCCAGGAGTAGCGCGAACACTGAAGCTTTCTTT.

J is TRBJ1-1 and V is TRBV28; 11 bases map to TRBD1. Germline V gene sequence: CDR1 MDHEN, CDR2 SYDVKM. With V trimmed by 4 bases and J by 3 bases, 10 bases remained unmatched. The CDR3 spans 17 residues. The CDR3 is CASSSGQGATWYTEAFF. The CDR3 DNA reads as TGTGCCAGCAGTTCCGGACAGGGGGCGACCTGGTACACTGAAGCTTTCTTT. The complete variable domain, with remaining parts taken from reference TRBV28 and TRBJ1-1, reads DVKVTQSSRYLVKRTGEKVFLECVQDMDHENMFWYRQDPGLGLRLIYFSYDVKMKEKGDIPEGYSVSREKKERFSLILESASTNQTSMYLCASSSGQGATWYTEAFFGQGTRLTVV.

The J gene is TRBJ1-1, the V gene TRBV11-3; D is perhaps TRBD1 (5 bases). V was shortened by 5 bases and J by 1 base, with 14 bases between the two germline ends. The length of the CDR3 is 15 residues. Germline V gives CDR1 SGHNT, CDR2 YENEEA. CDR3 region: CASSPGTTANTEAFF. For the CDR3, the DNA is TGTGCCAGCAGCCCGGGGACGACGGCGAACACTGAAGCTTTCTTT. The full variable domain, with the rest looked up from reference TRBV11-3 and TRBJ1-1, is EAGVVQSPRYKIIEKKQPVAFWCNPISGHNTLYWYLQNLGQGPELLIRYENEEAVDDSQLPKDRFSAERLKGVDSTLKIQPAELGDSAVYLCASSPGTTANTEAFFGQGTRLTVV.

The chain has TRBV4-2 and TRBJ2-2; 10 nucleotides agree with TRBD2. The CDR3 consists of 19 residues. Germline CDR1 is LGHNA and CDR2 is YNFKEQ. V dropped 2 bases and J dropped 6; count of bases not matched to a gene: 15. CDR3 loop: CASSQSGSGAGGRSGELFF. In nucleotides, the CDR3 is TGTGCCAGCAGCCAATCAGGGAGCGGAGCGGGGGGGCGGTCCGGGGAGCTGTTTTTT.

CDR3: CASSRGQDTGELFF. DNA of the CDR3: TGTGCCAGCAGCCGGGGACAGGACACCGGGGAGCTGTTTTTT. This chain uses TRBV7-8 with TRBJ2-2, with 8 bases fitting TRBD1. The V segment lost 5 bases and the J segment 3 bases; nucleotides outside the gene matches: 2. The germline V gene has CDR1 SGHVS and CDR2 FQNEAQ. The CDR3 extends over 14 amino acids.

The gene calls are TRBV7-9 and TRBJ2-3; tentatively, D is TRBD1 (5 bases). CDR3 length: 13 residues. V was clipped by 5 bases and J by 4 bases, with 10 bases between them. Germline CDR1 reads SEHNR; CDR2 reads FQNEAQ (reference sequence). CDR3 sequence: CASSGQGSDTQYF. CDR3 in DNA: TGTGCCAGCAGCGGCCAGGGTTCAGATACGCAGTATTTT.

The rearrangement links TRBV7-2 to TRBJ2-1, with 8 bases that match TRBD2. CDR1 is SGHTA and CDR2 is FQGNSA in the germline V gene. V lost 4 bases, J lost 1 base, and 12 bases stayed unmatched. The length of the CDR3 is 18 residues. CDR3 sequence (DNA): TGTGCCAGCAGCTCCCCGTCCTTAGCGGGGTCGTCCTACAATGAGCAGTTCTTC. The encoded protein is CASSSPSLAGSSYNEQFF. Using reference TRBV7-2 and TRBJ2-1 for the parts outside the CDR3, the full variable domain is GAGVSQSPSNKVTEKGKDVELRCDPISGHTALYWYRQSLGQGLEFLIYFQGNSAPDKSGLPSDRFSAERTGGSVSTLTIQRTQQEDSAVYLCASSSPSLAGSSYNEQFFGPGTRLTVL.

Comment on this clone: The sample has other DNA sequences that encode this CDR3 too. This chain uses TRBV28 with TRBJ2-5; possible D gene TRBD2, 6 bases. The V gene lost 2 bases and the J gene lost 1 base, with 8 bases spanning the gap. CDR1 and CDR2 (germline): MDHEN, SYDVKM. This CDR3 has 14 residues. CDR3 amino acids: CASSLGGSQETQYF. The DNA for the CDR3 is TGTGCCAGCAGTTTAGGGGGGTCCCAAGAGACCCAGTACTTC.

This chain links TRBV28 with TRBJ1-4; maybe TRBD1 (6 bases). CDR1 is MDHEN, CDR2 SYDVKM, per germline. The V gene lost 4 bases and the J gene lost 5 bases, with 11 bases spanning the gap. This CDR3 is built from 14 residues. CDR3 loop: CASSWGALNEKLFF. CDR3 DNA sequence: TGTGCCAGCAGTTGGGGGGCCCTGAATGAAAAACTGTTTTTT.

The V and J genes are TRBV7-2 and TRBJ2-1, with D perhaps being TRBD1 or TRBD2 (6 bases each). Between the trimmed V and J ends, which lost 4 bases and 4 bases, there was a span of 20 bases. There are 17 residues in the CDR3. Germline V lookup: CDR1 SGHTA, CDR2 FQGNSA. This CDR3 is CASSYRRTGAPYNEQFF. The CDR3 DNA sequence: TGTGCCAGCAGCTACCGCCGGACGGGGGCCCCTTACAATGAGCAGTTCTTC.

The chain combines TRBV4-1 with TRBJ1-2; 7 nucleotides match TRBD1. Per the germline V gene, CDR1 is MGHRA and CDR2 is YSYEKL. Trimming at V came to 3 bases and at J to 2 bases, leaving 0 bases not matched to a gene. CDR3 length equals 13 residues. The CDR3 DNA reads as TGCGCCAGCAGCCAGACAGGGAACTATGGCTACACCTTC. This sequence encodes CASSQTGNYGYTF.

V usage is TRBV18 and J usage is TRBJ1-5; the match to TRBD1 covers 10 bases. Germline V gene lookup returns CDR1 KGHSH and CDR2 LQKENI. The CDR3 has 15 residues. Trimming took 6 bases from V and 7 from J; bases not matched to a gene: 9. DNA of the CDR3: TGTGCCAGCTCCCATACGGACAGGGGGAAACAGCCCCAGCATTTT. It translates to CASSHTDRGKQPQHF.

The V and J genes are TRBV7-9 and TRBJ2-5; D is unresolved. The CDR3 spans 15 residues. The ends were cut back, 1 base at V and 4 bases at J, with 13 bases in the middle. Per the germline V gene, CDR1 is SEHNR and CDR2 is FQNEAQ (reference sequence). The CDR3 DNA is TGTGCCAGCAGCTTAGTACGCGACCATCTAGAGACCCAGTACTTC. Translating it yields CASSLVRDHLETQYF.

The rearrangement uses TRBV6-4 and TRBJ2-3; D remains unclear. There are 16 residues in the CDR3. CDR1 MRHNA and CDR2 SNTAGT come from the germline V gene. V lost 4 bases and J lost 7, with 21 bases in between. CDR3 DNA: TGTGCCAGCAGTGCCCAGGCCCTGGACGAAAGAAATACGCAGTATTTT. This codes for CASSAQALDERNTQYF.

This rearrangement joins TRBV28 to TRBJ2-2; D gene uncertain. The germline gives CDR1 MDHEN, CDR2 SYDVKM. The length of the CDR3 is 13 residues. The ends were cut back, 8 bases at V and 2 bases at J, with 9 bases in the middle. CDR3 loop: CASLNGNTGELFF. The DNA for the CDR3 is TGTGCCAGCTTAAACGGTAACACCGGGGAGCTGTTTTTT.

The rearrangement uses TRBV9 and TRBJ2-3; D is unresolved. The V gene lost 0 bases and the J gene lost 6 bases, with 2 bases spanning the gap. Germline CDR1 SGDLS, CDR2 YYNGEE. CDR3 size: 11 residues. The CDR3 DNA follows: TGTGCCAGCAGCGTAGCGGATACGCAGTATTTT. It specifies CASSVADTQYF.